Listed here are 28 T cell receptor beta chains from one sample, sequenced in a study of cytomegalovirus exposure and HLA in healthy donors. PCR employed 60 Vbeta and 13 Jbeta primers. TCRdb's copy holds only in-frame clones and misses some; the assay was immunoSEQ multiplex PCR. This sample carries about 130,000 clones, around two thirds of them seen once, and the ten largest clones take 3.5% to 5%. The sequencing sample was made of PBMCs. Receptor source: a man aged 18 to 30 in good health and CMV-seropositive.

V is TRBV27 and J is TRBJ2-3; 9 bases are shared with TRBD1. Germline V gene lookup returns CDR1 MNHEY and CDR2 SMNVEV (reference sequence). After removal of 5 bases from V and 3 bases from J, the junction contained 9 bases not matched to a gene. The CDR3 contains 16 residues. The CDR3 coding sequence is TGTGCCAGCAGTCTTAGACAGGGGGGGGGAACAGATACGCAGTATTTT. The encoded protein is CASSLRQGGGTDTQYF.

This sequence joins TRBV4-3 and TRBJ1-2; TRBD1 might be the D (5 bases). Germline V gene sequence: CDR1 LGHNA, CDR2 YSLEER. This CDR3 contains 15 residues. V lost 4 bases and J lost 0, with 12 bases in between. Written as DNA, the CDR3 is TGCGCCAGCAGCCTCGAAAAGACAGCTAACTATGGCTACACCTTC. Translated: CASSLEKTANYGYTF.

This clone was found a few times. The chain is built from TRBV6-4 and TRBJ2-2, with 7 bases matching TRBD1. V shed 9 bases and J 2 bases; nucleotides not matched to a gene: 6. CDR1 and CDR2 from the germline V gene are MRHNA and SNTAGT. The CDR3 extends over 14 amino acids. The CDR3 here is CARRQGSNTGELFF. As DNA, the CDR3 is TGTGCCAGGAGACAGGGATCAAACACCGGGGAGCTGTTTTTT.

The chain couples TRBV5-6 to TRBJ1-5; no reliable D call. V gave up 0 bases and J gave up 8 bases, with 9 bases separating them. The CDR3 spans 13 residues. Germline CDR1 reads SGHDT; CDR2 reads YYEEEE. As DNA, the CDR3 is TGTGCCAGCAGCTTGGTTGGTAGAGAGCCCCAGCATTTT. The encoded protein is CASSLVGREPQHF. Supplemented by reference TRBV5-6 and TRBJ1-5, the full variable domain reads DAGVTQSPTHLIKTRGQQVTLRCSPKSGHDTVSWYQQALGQGPQFIFQYYEEEERQRGNFPDRFSGHQFPNYSSELNVNALLLGDSALYLCASSLVGREPQHFGDGTRLSIL.

Only a few counts were recorded for this clone. CDR3 in amino acids: CASSPHLRQGNTGELFF. The CDR3 bases are TGTGCCAGCAGCCCTCACCTCCGACAGGGGAACACCGGGGAGCTGTTTTTT. This chain uses TRBV9 with TRBJ2-2, with 7 bases aligning to TRBD1. This CDR3 has 17 amino acids. Germline lookup yields CDR1 SGDLS and CDR2 YYNGEE. Germline trimming cut 4 bases from V and 1 base from J; bases unmatched to any gene: 10.

This chain links TRBV4-1 with TRBJ2-7; weak D call: TRBD1 (5 bases). The CDR3 runs to 14 residues. Trimming shortened V by 4 bases and J by 1 base, and 11 bases separated the two germline ends. CDR1 and CDR2 from the germline V gene are MGHRA and YSYEKL. CDR3 nucleotide sequence: TGCGCCAGCAGCCTCTTCAGGGTATCCTACGAGCAGTACTTC. Its protein product is CASSLFRVSYEQYF.

As regards this clone: Other DNA sequences in this sample translate to the same CDR3. The chain uses TRBV5-1 and TRBJ2-5; 13 bases match TRBD2. Germline trimming cut 3 bases from V and 5 bases from J; bases unmatched to any gene: 4. CDR1 and CDR2 (germline): SGHRS, YFSETQ. This CDR3 has 15 amino acids. CDR3 protein: CASSSGLAGAETQYF. The CDR3 region has the DNA TGCGCCAGCAGCTCCGGACTAGCGGGGGCGGAGACCCAGTACTTC.

The J gene is TRBJ2-7, the V gene TRBV2; possibly TRBD2 for D (6 bases). V lost 2 bases and J lost 5, with 16 bases in between. The CDR3 has 15 residues. The germline gives CDR1 SNHLY, CDR2 FYNNEI. CDR3 sequence: CASSEMWDSGHEQYF. CDR3 bases: TGTGCCAGCAGTGAAATGTGGGACTCAGGGCACGAGCAGTACTTC. The full variable domain, completed using reference TRBV2 and TRBJ2-7, is EPEVTQTPSHQVTQMGQEVILRCVPISNHLYFYWYRQILGQKVEFLVSFYNNEISEKSEIFDDQFSVERPDGSNFTLKIRSTKLEDSAMYFCASSEMWDSGHEQYFGPGTRLTVT.

This chain joins TRBV4-1 and TRBJ1-1, with TRBD1 matching 7 bases. CDR1 and CDR2 (germline): MGHRA, YSYEKL. V trimming: 5 bases; J trimming: 9 bases; junction bases outside the gene matches: 6. There are 12 residues in the CDR3. The CDR3 protein is CASSTGAPKAFF. The CDR3 DNA reads as TGCGCCAGCAGCACAGGGGCCCCGAAAGCTTTCTTT.

V is TRBV6-5 and J is TRBJ2-6; D is perhaps TRBD1 (5 bases). The CDR3 sequence is 14 residues long. Germline CDR1 MNHEY, CDR2 SVGAGI. Trimming cost V 5 bases and J 4 bases, with 9 bases left between them. The CDR3 DNA follows: TGTGCCAGCAGTGCAGGGTCGGGGGCCAACGTCCTGACTTTC. Translating gives CASSAGSGANVLTF.

This clone was seen a handful of times. The chain joins TRBV27 to TRBJ1-5; 7 bases are a match to TRBD1. Per germline, CDR1 MNHEY and CDR2 SMNVEV (reference sequence). Trimming removed 4 bases from V and 1 base from J; junction bases left unmatched: 10. This CDR3 is built from 17 residues. The DNA for the CDR3 is TGTGCCAGCAGTTCCCGGACAGGCCGGGTAAGCAATCAGCCCCAGCATTTT. Protein product: CASSSRTGRVSNQPQHF.

The genes are TRBV5-1 and TRBJ2-7, with 9 bases that match TRBD1. The ends lost 0 bases at V and 1 base at J; junction bases unmatched: 5. This CDR3 contains 16 residues. Germline CDR1 and CDR2: SGHRS and YFSETQ. CDR3 in amino acids: CASSLVGQGSSYEQYF. CDR3 bases: TGCGCCAGCAGCTTGGTAGGACAGGGGAGTTCCTACGAGCAGTACTTC.

This chain links TRBV7-8 with TRBJ1-2; unclear D gene. Germline CDR1 reads SGHVS; CDR2 reads FQNEAQ. The CDR3 consists of 14 residues. Trimming took off 5 bases at V and 6 bases at J, with 16 bases between the two ends. The CDR3 spells CASSNSGEGDGYTF. CDR3 coding DNA: TGTGCCAGCAGCAATTCCGGGGAGGGAGATGGCTACACCTTC.

The V call is TRBV19, the J call TRBJ1-1; TRBD1 agrees at 8 bases. The CDR3 spans 15 residues. Germline V gives CDR1 LNHDA, CDR2 SQIVND (reference sequence). V lost 5 bases to trimming and J lost 5 bases; unmatched junction nucleotides: 10. The CDR3 protein is CASSHLGQGWTEAFF. CDR3 in DNA: TGTGCCAGTAGTCACCTAGGACAGGGATGGACTGAAGCTTTCTTT.

In its sample, this clone was seen a few times. The chain has TRBV5-6 and TRBJ2-6, with unresolved D. The CDR3 is 19 amino acids. The ends were cut back, 1 base at V and 2 bases at J, with 19 bases in the middle. The germline CDR1 and CDR2 sequences are SGHDT and YYEEEE. CDR3 protein: CASSLSFGSIFAGANVLTF. CDR3 DNA: TGTGCCAGCAGCTTGAGTTTTGGTAGTATTTTCGCTGGGGCCAACGTCCTGACTTTC. The variable domain in full, with the rest retrieved from reference TRBV5-6 and TRBJ2-6, is DAGVTQSPTHLIKTRGQQVTLRCSPKSGHDTVSWYQQALGQGPQFIFQYYEEEERQRGNFPDRFSGHQFPNYSSELNVNALLLGDSALYLCASSLSFGSIFAGANVLTFGAGSRLTVL.

The rearrangement links TRBV10-3 to TRBJ2-3, with TRBD1 identical over 11 bases. Per germline, CDR1 ENHRY and CDR2 SYGVKD. Losses at the gene ends were 6 bases for V and 3 bases for J; bases not matched to a gene: 5. CDR3 length equals 15 residues. The CDR3 nucleotides are TGTGCCATCAGCCCGGGACAGGGGGTAACAGATACGCAGTATTTT. This codes for CAISPGQGVTDTQYF.

The chain is built from TRBV9 and TRBJ2-5; D is possibly TRBD2 (6 bases). The CDR3 is made up of 14 amino acids. Germline V CDR1 and CDR2: SGDLS, YYNGEE. V lost 3 bases and J 5 bases, leaving 14 bases between the germline ends. This CDR3 reads CASSAHGTSETQYF. CDR3 coding DNA: TGTGCCAGCAGCGCCCACGGGACTTCGGAGACCCAGTACTTC.

The V and J genes are TRBV6-6 and TRBJ2-1, with D possibly being TRBD1 (5 bases). The V gene's germline CDR1 is MNHNY and CDR2 SVGAGI (reference sequence). CDR3 length: 15 amino acids. Between the trimmed V and J ends, which lost 2 bases and 3 bases, there was a span of 11 bases. CDR3 nucleotide sequence: TGTGCCAGCAGTTACGTGGCAGGGTACTACAATGAGCAGTTCTTC. Its translation: CASSYVAGYYNEQFF.

J is TRBJ1-2 and V is TRBV6-1; 8 bases are shared with TRBD1. The V gene end was trimmed by 1 base and the J gene end by 4 bases; junction bases not matched to a gene: 8. CDR1 is MNHNS and CDR2 is SASEGT in the germline V gene. This CDR3 contains 16 residues. The CDR3 is CASSEGTGLAVYGYTF. CDR3 in DNA: TGTGCCAGCAGTGAAGGGACAGGGTTGGCAGTCTATGGCTACACCTTC.

This clone is medium-sized in the sample. The rearrangement joins TRBV30 to TRBJ2-7; TRBD1 is a possible D gene (6 bases). Germline loops: CDR1 GTSNPN, CDR2 SVGIG (reference sequence). The germline V and J ends were trimmed by 4 bases and 6 bases, with 16 bases remaining between them. This CDR3 has 13 residues. CDR3 nucleotides: TGTGCCTGGACCCTTACTGGGGGCAGCGAGCAGTACTTC. Translating it yields CAWTLTGGSEQYF.

This clone was detected only a few times. The chain couples TRBV15 to TRBJ2-3; TRBD1 agrees at 11 bases. The trim removed 6 bases at V and 5 bases at J, leaving 4 bases unmatched. The CDR3 covers 14 residues. In germline, CDR1 is LNHNV, CDR2 YYDKDF (reference sequence). The CDR3 DNA is TGTGCCACCAGGGGGGACAGGGGGTTAGATACGCAGTATTTT. This gives the protein CATRGDRGLDTQYF.

This clone has a handful of counts. The chain has TRBV7-8 and TRBJ2-1, with TRBD2 matching over 10 bases. The germline CDR1 and CDR2 sequences are SGHVS and FQNEAQ. The CDR3 runs 16 residues. J gave up 0 bases and V 5 bases, and 4 bases lay outside the gene matches. CDR3 protein: CASSPVAGGSYNEQFF. CDR3 nucleotides: TGTGCCAGCAGCCCGGTAGCGGGAGGCTCCTACAATGAGCAGTTCTTC.

The rearrangement joins TRBV10-2 to TRBJ2-2, with TRBD2 identical over 13 bases. Losses at the gene ends were 5 bases for V and 4 bases for J; bases not matched to a gene: 7. The CDR3 contains 17 residues. Germline assignment: CDR1 WSHSY and CDR2 SAAADI. The CDR3 loop is CASSTGTSGVPTGELFF. The CDR3 DNA follows: TGCGCCAGCAGTACCGGGACTAGCGGGGTCCCCACCGGGGAGCTGTTTTTT.

This clone occurred a few times. V gene TRBV4-1 combines with J gene TRBJ1-2; TRBD1 agrees at 7 bases. Per the germline V gene, CDR1 is MGHRA and CDR2 is YSYEKL. Trimming took 4 bases from V and 3 from J; bases not matched to a gene: 5. The CDR3 is 14 amino acids. This CDR3 reads CASSLHRGDYGYTF. In DNA form, the CDR3 reads TGCGCCAGCAGCCTTCACAGGGGTGACTATGGCTACACCTTC.

This clone showed up just once. V usage is TRBV30 and J usage is TRBJ1-6; D is unresolved. CDR1 is GTSNPN, CDR2 SVGIG, per germline (reference sequence). CDR3 length: 14 residues. V was shortened by 2 bases and J by 8 bases, with 13 bases between the two germline ends. CDR3 amino acids: CAWSNRGADSPLHF. CDR3 nucleotide sequence: TGTGCCTGGAGTAACCGGGGAGCGGATTCACCCCTCCACTTT.

The J gene is TRBJ2-5, the V gene TRBV27; weak D call: TRBD1 (6 bases). Germline values: CDR1 MNHEY, CDR2 SMNVEV (reference sequence). This CDR3 has 16 amino acids. Trimming removed 4 bases at V and 4 bases at J, with 19 bases between. CDR3 sequence: CASSSPLRGGRETQYF. The DNA of the CDR3 is TGTGCCAGCAGTTCCCCCCTCAGGGGTGGTAGAGAGACCCAGTACTTC.

This clone has more than one count but fewer than ten. DNA for the CDR3: TGTGCCAGCAGCCGGGACTCCCGTCGGGACAATGAGCAGTTCTTC. Translated: CASSRDSRRDNEQFF. The V call is TRBV5-4, the J call TRBJ2-1; the D gene is possibly TRBD2 (6 bases). V gave up 4 bases and J gave up 5 bases, with 16 bases separating them. Germline V gives CDR1 SGHNT, CDR2 YYREEE (reference sequence). The CDR3 has 15 amino acids.

V and J are TRBV5-5 and TRBJ1-5; 11 positions agree with TRBD1. The V and J ends lost 4 bases and 4 bases, in that order; junction bases with no gene match: 7. There are 16 residues in the CDR3. Per the germline V gene, CDR1 is SGHKS and CDR2 is YYEKEE (reference sequence). The CDR3 spells CASSPWDRGLNQPQHF. DNA for the CDR3: TGTGCCAGCAGCCCTTGGGACAGGGGGTTAAATCAGCCCCAGCATTTT.